The 22 T cell receptor beta chains below all came from one sample that was sequenced in a study of blood T cell repertoires in COVID-19 (TCRdb year 2020). The protocol used for the library was the immunoSEQ multiplex PCR assay. TCRdb mirrors the immuneACCESS table, restricted to in-frame sequences. Some clones are absent from its copies; in checked studies, under half trace to an unresolved V gene, and the reason for the others is unknown. The sample table records 200,000 to 250,000 clones; more than 80% of these occur just once. Around 1.8% of the sample goes to the ten largest clones. The source material was PBMCs or T cells enriched from blood (not recorded which). The receptors come from a man aged 60-69 years who had recovered from COVID-19.

V and J are TRBV6-5 and TRBJ1-2, with TRBD1 as a possible D gene (6 bases). V was pared by 8 bases and J by 3 bases, with 19 bases between. Germline CDR1 is MNHEY and CDR2 is SVGAGI. The CDR3 is 15 amino acids. This CDR3 reads CASSTRGRGYYGYTF. Written as DNA, the CDR3 is TGTGCCAGCTCGACCCGGGGCAGGGGATACTATGGCTACACCTTC.

This chain links TRBV19 with TRBJ2-1, with TRBD1 matching 7 bases. Trimming at V came to 4 bases and at J to 2 bases, leaving 5 bases not matched to a gene. This CDR3 contains 15 residues. Germline V gene lookup returns CDR1 LNHDA and CDR2 SQIVND (reference sequence). CDR3 in DNA: TGTGCCAGTAGTACTGGACAGGTGCCCTACAATGAGCAGTTCTTC. The encoded protein is CASSTGQVPYNEQFF.

The rearrangement joins TRBV2 to TRBJ2-7, with 10 bases fitting TRBD1. The V gene's germline CDR1 is SNHLY and CDR2 FYNNEI. This CDR3 contains 15 residues. Trimming removed 5 bases from V and 5 bases from J; junction bases left unmatched: 9. CDR3 in DNA: TGTGCCAGCAGTCCAATAAGGACAGGGGGAGACGAGCAGTACTTC. Amino acid sequence: CASSPIRTGGDEQYF.

This chain links TRBV19 with TRBJ1-1, with TRBD1 matching over 9 bases. V lost 3 bases to trimming and J lost 5 bases; unmatched junction nucleotides: 7. Germline V gene data show CDR1 as LNHDA and CDR2 as SQIVND (reference sequence). The CDR3 runs to 15 residues. This CDR3 is CASSISRDRVTEAFF. The CDR3 region has the DNA TGTGCCAGTAGTATTTCCCGGGACAGGGTTACTGAAGCTTTCTTT.

The chain carries TRBV19 and TRBJ2-6; D is unresolved. This CDR3 spans 16 amino acids. The V and J ends lost 5 bases and 0 bases respectively, with 11 bases between them. The germline V gene has CDR1 LNHDA and CDR2 SQIVND (reference sequence). CDR3 bases: TGTGCCAGTAGTGTAGCAGGATTCTCTGGGGCCAACGTCCTGACTTTC. This sequence encodes CASSVAGFSGANVLTF. Full variable domain (missing parts from reference TRBV19 and TRBJ2-6): DGGITQSPKYLFRKEGQNVTLSCEQNLNHDAMYWYRQDPGQGLRLIYYSQIVNDFQKGDIAEGYSVSREKKESFPLTVTSAQKNPTAFYLCASSVAGFSGANVLTFGAGSRLTVL.

The chain couples TRBV6-2 or TRBV6-3 to TRBJ2-7; 9 nucleotides match TRBD1. V gave up 6 bases and J gave up 7 bases; unmatched junction bases: 13. The germline CDR1 and CDR2 sequences are MNHEY and SVGEGT. The CDR3 extends over 15 amino acids. The CDR3 here is CASSQTGTGRGEQYF. CDR3 nucleotide sequence: TGTGCCAGCAGCCAAACCGGGACAGGGCGAGGAGAGCAGTACTTC.

This chain uses TRBV7-9 with TRBJ2-3; the D gene is possibly TRBD2 (6 bases). With 5 bases removed from V and 0 bases from J, the gap between germline ends came to 12 bases. The length of the CDR3 is 15 residues. Germline CDR1 reads SEHNR; CDR2 reads FQNEAQ (reference sequence). CDR3 region: CASSHGGYSTDTQYF. The CDR3 nucleotides are TGTGCCAGCAGCCACGGGGGTTATAGCACAGATACGCAGTATTTT.

The chain uses TRBV13 and TRBJ2-7; 7 bases are a match to TRBD2. Losses at the gene ends were 0 bases for V and 1 base for J; bases not matched to a gene: 3. CDR1 PRHDT and CDR2 FYEKMQ come from the germline V gene (reference sequence). This CDR3 is 15 amino acids long. The CDR3 loop is CASSLGFGGSYEQYF. CDR3 bases: TGTGCCAGCAGCTTAGGTTTCGGGGGGTCCTACGAGCAGTACTTC.

The V and J genes are TRBV5-5 and TRBJ2-3, with TRBD2 matching over 15 bases. The J segment lost 5 bases and the V segment lost 2 bases, leaving 6 bases of the junction unmatched. The CDR3 runs 17 residues. CDR1 SGHKS and CDR2 YYEKEE come from the germline V gene (reference sequence). In nucleotides, the CDR3 is TGTGCCAGCAGCTTTTCCGGACTAGCGGGGGGGCAAGATACGCAGTATTTT. Its translation: CASSFSGLAGGQDTQYF.

V gene TRBV2 combines with J gene TRBJ1-4; 10 nucleotides match TRBD1. From germline, CDR1 is SNHLY and CDR2 FYNNEI. CDR3 length equals 13 residues. The V segment lost 7 bases and the J segment 5 bases; nucleotides outside the gene matches: 1. As DNA, the CDR3 is TGTGCCAGCAAGGGACAGGGGAATGAAAAACTGTTTTTT. Translating gives CASKGQGNEKLFF.

The genes are TRBV7-6 and TRBJ2-5, with TRBD1 as a possible D gene (7 bases). The V gene lost 2 bases and the J gene lost 5 bases, with 9 bases spanning the gap. The CDR3 totals 13 residues. In germline, CDR1 is SGHVS, CDR2 FNYEAQ. The CDR3: CASSLPGGETQYF. For the CDR3, the DNA is TGTGCCAGCAGCTTACCAGGGGGGGAGACCCAGTACTTC.

The J gene is TRBJ1-2, the V gene TRBV24-1, with TRBD1 matching over 10 bases. Looked up from germline, CDR1 is KGHDR and CDR2 is SFDVKD. With 4 bases clipped from V and 6 bases from J, the junction kept 4 bases outside the gene matches. The CDR3 sequence is 14 residues long. CDR3 in DNA: TGTGCCACCAGTGACACTGGACAGGGGGATGGCTACACCTTC. Encoded protein: CATSDTGQGDGYTF.

This clone has a handful of counts. The rearrangement uses TRBV2 and TRBJ1-2; no definite D call. V lost 3 bases and J 4 bases, leaving 12 bases between the germline ends. The CDR3 sequence is 14 residues long. Germline values: CDR1 SNHLY, CDR2 FYNNEI. DNA of the CDR3: TGTGCCAGCAGTGACGGCAGGCTGGCCTATGGCTACACCTTC. Protein: CASSDGRLAYGYTF.

The chain joins TRBV19 to TRBJ1-2, with TRBD1 matching over 9 bases. Looked up from germline, CDR1 is LNHDA and CDR2 is SQIVND (reference sequence). Trimming at V came to 4 bases and at J to 0 bases, leaving 3 bases not matched to a gene. The CDR3 totals 15 residues. CDR3 DNA sequence: TGTGCCAGTAGTACCGGGGACAGGGCTAACTATGGCTACACCTTC. This codes for CASSTGDRANYGYTF.

This clone has just a few counts. The gene calls are TRBV7-9 and TRBJ2-5; 10 bases line up with TRBD2. CDR1 is SEHNR and CDR2 is FQNEAQ in the germline V gene (reference sequence). The CDR3 has 16 residues. V shed 3 bases, J shed 3 bases, and the junction held 7 bases outside the gene matches. The CDR3 protein is CASSFRTSGAKETQYF. DNA of the CDR3: TGTGCCAGCAGCTTTCGAACTAGCGGGGCCAAAGAGACCCAGTACTTC.

The chain employs TRBV11-3 and TRBJ2-2, with D uncertain. V lost 5 bases and J 2 bases, leaving 9 bases between the germline ends. The CDR3 has 14 amino acids. The V gene's germline CDR1 is SGHNT and CDR2 YENEEA. CDR3: CASSLTRNTGELFF. In DNA, the CDR3 is TGTGCCAGCAGCCTTACTCGAAACACCGGGGAGCTGTTTTTT.

The chain couples TRBV5-6 to TRBJ1-2; TRBD1 aligns across 9 bases. Germline loops: CDR1 SGHDT, CDR2 YYEEEE. CDR3 length equals 15 residues. Trimming at V came to 4 bases and at J to 0 bases, leaving 4 bases not matched to a gene. The CDR3 DNA is TGTGCCAGCAGCCTCCGGGACAGGGCTAACTATGGCTACACCTTC. Residues: CASSLRDRANYGYTF.

The chain recombines TRBV19 with TRBJ1-5, with 9 bases aligning to TRBD1. The V segment lost 6 bases and the J segment 6 bases; nucleotides outside the gene matches: 9. Germline CDR1 reads LNHDA; CDR2 reads SQIVND (reference sequence). This CDR3 has 15 residues. The CDR3 DNA reads TGTGCCAGTAGCACCGGGACAGGGAATAGTCAGCCCCAGCATTTT. Translated, it gives CASSTGTGNSQPQHF.

This chain uses TRBV6-5 with TRBJ2-7, with a tentative D call TRBD1 (6 bases). V lost 6 bases to trimming and J lost 0 bases, with 15 bases between them. The germline CDR1 and CDR2 sequences are MNHEY and SVGAGI. The CDR3 runs 15 residues. CDR3 sequence reads: CASSLNGDISYEQYF. In DNA, the CDR3 is TGTGCCAGCAGCCTAAACGGGGACATCTCCTACGAGCAGTACTTC.

The chain is built from TRBV18 and TRBJ1-5; no reliable D call. This CDR3 is built from 14 residues. V gave up 0 bases and J gave up 5 bases, with 8 bases separating them. Germline V gene lookup returns CDR1 KGHSH and CDR2 LQKENI. The CDR3 region is CASSPPGDHQPQHF. CDR3 bases: TGTGCCAGCTCACCACCGGGCGACCATCAGCCCCAGCATTTT. Full variable domain (rest looked up from reference TRBV18 and TRBJ1-5): NAGVMQNPRHLVRRRGQEARLRCSPMKGHSHVYWYRQLPEEGLKFMVYLQKENIIDESGMPKERFSAEFPKEGPSILRIQQVVRGDSAAYFCASSPPGDHQPQHFGDGTRLSIL.

This rearrangement joins TRBV10-3 to TRBJ2-3; D is unresolved. Per germline, CDR1 ENHRY and CDR2 SYGVKD. V was clipped by 11 bases and J by 0 bases, with 18 bases between them. The CDR3 loop spans 15 amino acids. This CDR3 is CAASGPPESTDTQYF. In nucleotides, the CDR3 is TGTGCCGCCAGTGGTCCCCCGGAGAGCACAGATACGCAGTATTTT.

The chain combines TRBV3-1 (or the pseudogene TRBV3-2) with TRBJ2-1; D might be TRBD2 (5 bases). V shed 6 bases and J shed 4 bases, with 13 bases lying between them. Germline CDR1 is LGHDT and CDR2 is YNNKEL (reference sequence). This CDR3 comprises 14 residues. CDR3 sequence: CASRRGSNYNEQFF. The CDR3 DNA sequence: TGTGCCAGCAGGCGAGGGTCGAATTACAATGAGCAGTTCTTC.